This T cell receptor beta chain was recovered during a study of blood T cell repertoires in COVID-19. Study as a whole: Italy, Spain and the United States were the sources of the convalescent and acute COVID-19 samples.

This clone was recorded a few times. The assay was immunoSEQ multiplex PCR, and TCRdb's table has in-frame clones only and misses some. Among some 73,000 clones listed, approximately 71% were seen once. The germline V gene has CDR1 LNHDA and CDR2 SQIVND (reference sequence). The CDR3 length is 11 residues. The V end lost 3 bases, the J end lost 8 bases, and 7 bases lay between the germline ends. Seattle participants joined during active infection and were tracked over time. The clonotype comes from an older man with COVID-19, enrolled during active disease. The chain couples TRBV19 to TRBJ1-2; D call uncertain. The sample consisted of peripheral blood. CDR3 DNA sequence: TGTGCCAGTAGTATGGGCAGCGGCTACACCTTC. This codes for CASSMGSGYTF.